Sequencing of this T cell receptor (beta chain) was carried out in a study of T cells in localized non-small cell lung cancer. The study, taken as a whole, reports: Measurement of T cell clonality placed uninvolved adjacent lung highest, above the level in tumor. Longer overall survival was seen with higher T cell density measured in blood. Adjacent lung was found to contain a median approximately 60 of the top 100 tumor clones.

Produced via immunoSEQ multiplex PCR; TCRdb's table is partial and in-frame only. The data contain around 91,000 clones, approximately 86% of them singletons. Looked up from germline, CDR1 is SGHRS and CDR2 is YFSETQ. Trimming removed 6 bases at V and 0 bases at J, with 11 bases between. The CDR3 is 14 amino acids. Concerning this clone: Its antigen is not known.

Sequenced material: peripheral blood, taken before any cancer treatment. The chain carries TRBV5-1 and TRBJ2-3, with D possibly TRBD1 on 5 matching bases. This clonotype originated in a man between 40 and 70 years old with stage I squamous cell lung carcinoma. CDR3 amino acids: CASKAGPSTDTQYF. The CDR3 nucleotides read TGCGCCAGCAAGGCAGGGCCAAGCACAGATACGCAGTATTTT.